This note documents a single T cell receptor (beta chain) sequence. Antigen specificity is unknown. Germline CDR1 and CDR2: ENHRY and SYGVKD. Trimming removed 8 bases at V and 2 bases at J, with 13 bases between. The CDR3 is made up of 13 amino acids. The sample originates from a study of T cell clonotyping in hematopoietic cell transplantation. Broader study findings: Recipient TCR diversity dropped after transplant; expanded clonotypes rose from day 30 to 180.

The protocol was immunoSEQ multiplex PCR, while the TCRdb copy is restricted to in-frame clones and leaves out a portion. Among about 21,000 clones listed, roughly 90% were seen once. Noted time point: recipient sample about 28 days before transplant, after cytoreduction. The receptor's source is a man aged 18 to 30 with biphenotypic leukemia. Some clones in this sample may be carry-over from other donors' samples. The sequenced sample was peripheral blood mononuclear cells, obtained before stem cell transplant. The rearrangement uses TRBV10-3 and TRBJ2-7, with D perhaps matching TRBD1 or TRBD2 (7 bases each). In nucleotides, the CDR3 is TGTGCCATCCAGGGGGAGGGGCCCTACGAGCAGTACTTC. It is translated as CAIQGEGPYEQYF.